These T cell receptor beta chains were read from a single sample in a study of T cell responses to AZD1222 COVID-19 vaccine. Using immunoSEQ multiplex PCR, the repertoire was profiled, and TCRdb retains in-frame clones only, with some absent. The sample has under 170,000 clones, roughly 92% seen once; the top ten hold 1.3%. Sequencing used peripheral blood, obtained on day 0 of AZD1222 vaccination. These receptors were taken from an adult in good health. The conserved cysteine and the conserved F or W are not part of the CDR3 here.

v_gene	j_gene	CDR3aa
TRBV12-3/TRBV12-4	TRBJ2-3	ASRAGSTQY
TRBV30	TRBJ2-2	AEGGFNTGELF
TRBV18	TRBJ1-2	ASSPNYGYT
TRBV2	TRBJ1-2	ASSEGQEVGYT
TRBV19	TRBJ1-2	ATVQGDGYT
TRBV9	TRBJ1-5	ASSVWPNQPQH
TRBV28	TRBJ1-6	ASSFRGGNSPLH
TRBV19	TRBJ1-4	ASSSLSTGNEKLF
TRBV30	TRBJ1-2	AWSRGARNYGYT
TRBV28	TRBJ1-4	ASSSAGQGAEKLF
TRBV2	TRBJ2-1	ASSETPGQGRYEQF
TRBV7-8	TRBJ2-2	ASSLWGQANTGELF
TRBV4-1	TRBJ1-2	ASSQIGTRKGYT
TRBV5-1	TRBJ1-5	ASSLVGDSNQPQH
TRBV6-4	TRBJ2-1	ASSESPTQAQF
TRBV12-3/TRBV12-4	TRBJ1-1	ASSLDRQEPF
TRBV5-5	TRBJ2-1	ASSLILSSYNEQF
TRBV5-1	TRBJ2-3	ASSFTGSRFTDTQY
TRBV30	TRBJ1-1	AWSPPWRGEVRAF
TRBV6-1	TRBJ1-4	ASSEGTSDEKLF
TRBV28	TRBJ1-1	ASSFRGPFTEAF
TRBV19	TRBJ1-5	ASSIPGSNQPQH
TRBV28	TRBJ1-6	ASSFGRDRGFSPLH
TRBV9	TRBJ1-6	ASSQRTGVNSPLH
TRBV2	TRBJ1-1	ASSGQGPNTEAF
TRBV2	TRBJ1-5	ASRDRGNQPQH
TRBV19	TRBJ2-2	ASRRPTNTGELF
TRBV5-6	TRBJ1-3	ASSPRSGNTIY
TRBV12-3/TRBV12-4	TRBJ1-1	ASSSHPRTAF
TRBV7-9	TRBJ1-3	ASSLAGETIY
TRBV6-5	TRBJ2-1	ASRLAGGLGNEQF
TRBV6-6	TRBJ1-6	ASSQSRDREDAPFSPLH
TRBV28	TRBJ2-5	ASSLGTGTQETQY